The entry below gives a single T cell receptor beta chain sequence along with its context. This entry belongs to a study of blood T cell repertoires in COVID-19. Study as a whole: COVID-19 samples, acute and convalescent, were from the United States, Italy and Spain. PBMCs, B-cell-depleted T cells, or T cells were the source of the cDNA or gDNA that made up the material.

Sequencing used immunoSEQ multiplex PCR; TCRdb keeps in-frame clones, though not all of them. This sample has approximately 150,000 clones, with roughly 88% found just once. V shed 0 bases and J shed 4 bases, with 12 bases lying between them. Germline CDR1 reads LGHNA; CDR2 reads YSLEER. The CDR3 consists of 16 residues. Participants were aged about 18 to 100 years from about two dozen US areas. This chain joins TRBV4-3 and TRBJ2-2; perhaps TRBD2 as D (6 bases). The origin of this receptor is a man in his sixties or seventies who had been exposed to COVID-19. Material for sequencing was PBMCs or T cells enriched from blood (not recorded which). This CDR3 reads CASSQEWGLSTGELFF. The CDR3 nucleotides read TGCGCCAGCAGCCAAGAATGGGGACTTTCCACCGGGGAGCTGTTTTTT.